The 22 T cell receptor beta chains reported below all come from one sample, sequenced in a study of beta chain features in type 1 diabetes. Expressed TCRB transcripts got sequenced, as all isolated RNA was reverse transcribed. Generated by immunoSEQ multiplex PCR, the TCRdb table keeps only in-frame clones and is missing some. The sample lists about 240,000 clones; about 26% were seen once. Sequenced sample: central memory CD4+ T cells from blood. Receptor source: a man aged 25-45 years in good health.

DNA of the CDR3: TGTGCCAGCGGGCTAGCGGGAAGAGGGGTTGACAATGAGCAGTTCTTC. Translation gives CASGLAGRGVDNEQFF. The chain employs TRBV7-2 and TRBJ2-1; 9 positions agree with TRBD2. The CDR3 extends over 16 amino acids. V was clipped by 8 bases and J by 5 bases; unmatched bases: 13. Germline V gene lookup returns CDR1 SGHTA and CDR2 FQGNSA.

This CDR3 is CASSTGQGHTEAFF. The CDR3 nucleotides read TGTGCCAGCAGCACCGGACAGGGCCACACTGAAGCTTTCTTT. The chain uses TRBV7-2 and TRBJ1-1; TRBD1 matches at 8 bases. The V gene's germline CDR1 is SGHTA and CDR2 FQGNSA. J lost 3 bases, V lost 5 bases, and 5 bases had no gene match. The CDR3 loop spans 14 amino acids.

This clone was seen more than once but under ten times. The chain uses TRBV14 and TRBJ2-5, with no clear D. The CDR3 is made up of 13 amino acids. V was shortened by 4 bases and J by 9 bases, with 15 bases between the two germline ends. Germline V gives CDR1 SGHDN, CDR2 FVKESK. The CDR3: CASSLVGPTAQYF. CDR3 nucleotide sequence: TGTGCCAGCAGCCTCGTCGGCCCCACGGCCCAGTACTTC.

This clone was found a few times. The V gene is TRBV10-3, the J gene TRBJ1-5; D call uncertain. The germline V gene encodes CDR1 ENHRY and CDR2 SYGVKD. There are 15 residues in the CDR3. Trimming took 2 bases from V and 3 from J, leaving 11 bases between them. The CDR3 DNA follows: TGTGCCATCAGTGAGGGGCTGGGGAACAATCAGCCCCAGCATTTT. Protein product: CAISEGLGNNQPQHF.

The CDR3 loop is CAWRSTDTQYF. Here the CDR3 DNA reads TGTGCCTGGAGAAGCACAGATACGCAGTATTTT. V usage is TRBV30 and J usage is TRBJ2-3; the D is unclear. Looked up from germline, CDR1 is GTSNPN and CDR2 is SVGIG (reference sequence). The ends were cut back, 3 bases at V and 0 bases at J, with 1 base in the middle. The CDR3 runs 11 residues.

The chain uses TRBV11-2 and TRBJ2-1, with 9 bases lining up with TRBD2. This CDR3 is built from 18 residues. Germline V CDR1 and CDR2: SGHAT, FQNNGV. The junction had 12 bases not matched to a gene; V was cut back by 6 bases and J by 0 bases. CDR3 loop: CASSTGTSTFSSYNEQFF. CDR3 nucleotide sequence: TGTGCCAGCAGTACTGGGACTAGCACTTTTAGCTCCTACAATGAGCAGTTCTTC.

Many counts were recorded for this clone. The CDR3 sequence: CASSRTYEQYF. CDR3 bases: TGTGCCAGCAGTCGAACCTACGAGCAGTACTTC. The V and J genes are TRBV25-1 and TRBJ2-7; D is undetermined. In germline, CDR1 is MGHDK, CDR2 SYGVNS. There are 11 residues in the CDR3. Trimming removed 5 bases at V and 2 bases at J, with 4 bases between.

This clone was recorded a few times. The gene calls are TRBV18 and TRBJ2-7; D may correspond to TRBD1 or TRBD2 (5 bases each). The V and J ends lost 5 bases and 7 bases respectively, with 15 bases between them. Germline V gene sequence: CDR1 KGHSH, CDR2 LQKENI. The CDR3 consists of 13 residues. The CDR3 DNA sequence: TGTGCCAGCTCAGGGACGTCTCTTAGTGAGCAGTACTTC. Translating it yields CASSGTSLSEQYF.

There are a few counts of this clone. V and J are TRBV4-3 and TRBJ2-7; maybe TRBD1 (5 bases). This CDR3 has 15 amino acids. Germline V gives CDR1 LGHNA, CDR2 YSLEER. The V and J ends lost 0 bases and 1 base respectively, with 10 bases between them. The CDR3, as DNA: TGCGCCAGCAGCCAAGAGGCACAGGCATCCTACGAGCAGTACTTC. Residues: CASSQEAQASYEQYF.

The gene calls are TRBV18 and TRBJ1-2, with unresolved D. V was shortened by 3 bases and J by 1 base, with 15 bases between the two germline ends. CDR3 length equals 16 residues. In germline, CDR1 is KGHSH, CDR2 LQKENI. The CDR3 protein is CASSPPPVGGNYGYTF. CDR3 DNA: TGTGCCAGCTCACCCCCACCGGTGGGAGGTAACTATGGCTACACCTTC.

The rearrangement uses TRBV7-2 and TRBJ2-1, with a possible D match to TRBD1 (7 bases). The length of the CDR3 is 13 residues. Germline V gene data show CDR1 as SGHTA and CDR2 as FQGNSA. V was shortened by 5 bases and J by 10 bases, with 15 bases between the two germline ends. CDR3 protein: CASSPRQGGEQFF. The CDR3, as DNA: TGTGCCAGCAGCCCTAGACAGGGAGGCGAGCAGTTCTTC. The variable domain in full, completed from reference TRBV7-2 and TRBJ2-1, reads GAGVSQSPSNKVTEKGKDVELRCDPISGHTALYWYRQSLGQGLEFLIYFQGNSAPDKSGLPSDRFSAERTGGSVSTLTIQRTQQEDSAVYLCASSPRQGGEQFFGPGTRLTVL.

The chain employs TRBV13 and TRBJ2-3; D unclear. CDR1 is PRHDT, CDR2 FYEKMQ, per germline (reference sequence). The CDR3 totals 15 residues. Deletions cut 1 base from V and 5 bases from J, with 13 bases between. The chain's CDR3 is CASSLAILGKDTQYF. CDR3 coding DNA: TGTGCCAGCAGCTTAGCCATCCTGGGGAAAGATACGCAGTATTTT. Complete variable domain (other parts from reference TRBV13 and TRBJ2-3): AAGVIQSPRHLIKEKRETATLKCYPIPRHDTVYWYQQGPGQDPQFLISFYEKMQSDKGSIPDRFSAQQFSDYHSELNMSSLELGDSALYFCASSLAILGKDTQYFGPGTRLTVL.

On this clone: At one end the junction does not follow the germline gene, possibly because of a read error. The gene calls are TRBV4-3 and TRBJ2-7; D uncertain. This CDR3 is 8 amino acids long. CDR1 and CDR2 (germline): LGHNA, YSLEER. CDR3 residues: CASSLDDF. The CDR3 DNA reads as TGCGCCAGCAGCCTCGACGACTTC.

The chain joins TRBV25-1 to TRBJ2-7; tentative D call: TRBD2 (6 bases). V lost 5 bases to trimming and J lost 6 bases, with 14 bases between them. The V gene's germline CDR1 is MGHDK and CDR2 SYGVNS. This CDR3 spans 13 amino acids. The CDR3 here is CASSSPWGVEQYF. Written as DNA, the CDR3 is TGTGCCAGCAGTTCCCCCTGGGGGGTCGAGCAGTACTTC.

In this sample, this clone turned up a few times. Given a much more abundant clone one base away, this may be a read error. This chain connects TRBV11-2 to TRBJ2-7, with D uncertain. Germline values: CDR1 SGHAT, CDR2 FQNNGV. V was clipped by 4 bases and J by 3 bases, with 4 bases between them. The CDR3 covers 11 residues. The CDR3 loop is CASSSGYEQYF. CDR3 nucleotide sequence: TGTGCCAGCAGCTCCGGCTACGAGCAGTACTTC.

This clone has just a few counts. V is TRBV28 and J is TRBJ2-5; D is unresolved. V was pared by 7 bases and J by 6 bases, with 21 bases between. Germline V gene data show CDR1 as MDHEN and CDR2 as SYDVKM. The CDR3 totals 15 residues. CDR3 residues: CASTSTKGLRQTQYF. The CDR3 DNA is TGTGCCAGCACATCAACGAAGGGCCTACGGCAGACCCAGTACTTC.

V usage is TRBV30 and J usage is TRBJ2-1; the match to TRBD2 covers 10 bases. Germline assignment: CDR1 GTSNPN and CDR2 SVGIG (reference sequence). The V and J ends lost 2 bases and 7 bases, in that order; junction bases with no gene match: 8. The CDR3 is 15 residues long. The CDR3: CAWSLGTSEVNEQFF. CDR3 DNA: TGTGCCTGGAGTCTAGGGACTAGCGAGGTGAATGAGCAGTTCTTC. The variable domain in full, completed from reference TRBV30 and TRBJ2-1, reads SQTIHQWPATLVQPVGSPLSLECTVEGTSNPNLYWYRQAAGRGLQLLFYSVGIGQISSEVPQNLSASRPQDRQFILSSKKLLLSDSGFYLCAWSLGTSEVNEQFFGPGTRLTVL.

This clone came up many times. The chain is built from TRBV30 and TRBJ2-3; D is possibly TRBD1 (5 bases). Germline values: CDR1 GTSNPN, CDR2 SVGIG (reference sequence). There are 13 residues in the CDR3. Between the trimmed V and J ends, which lost 8 bases and 0 bases, there was a span of 12 bases. CDR3 coding DNA: TGTGCCGGGGCTGGCGGTAGCACAGATACGCAGTATTTT. It is translated as CAGAGGSTDTQYF.

This clone was recorded a few times. V is TRBV4-2 and J is TRBJ2-5; a possible D gene is TRBD1 (6 bases). This CDR3 spans 15 amino acids. Deletions cut 2 bases from V and 4 bases from J, with 14 bases between. Germline CDR1 is LGHNA and CDR2 is YNFKEQ. Here the CDR3 reads CASSQSYREVETQYF. In DNA, the CDR3 is TGTGCCAGCAGCCAATCTTACAGGGAAGTAGAGACCCAGTACTTC.

Ten or more counts support this clone. This chain connects TRBV25-1 to TRBJ2-4, with D possibly TRBD1 on 6 matching bases. Trimming removed 8 bases at V and 1 base at J, with 6 bases between. The CDR3 sequence is 12 residues long. Germline V gene sequence: CDR1 MGHDK, CDR2 SYGVNS. This CDR3 reads CASGGAKNIQYF. CDR3 nucleotide sequence: TGTGCCAGCGGGGGCGCCAAAAACATTCAGTACTTC.

The chain combines TRBV30 with TRBJ2-7, with D unresolved. There are 11 residues in the CDR3. Germline V lookup: CDR1 GTSNPN, CDR2 SVGIG (reference sequence). V was cut by 0 bases and J by 5 bases, with 5 bases left in between. This chain's CDR3 is CAWSVVNEQYF. Here the CDR3 DNA reads TGTGCCTGGAGTGTGGTAAACGAGCAGTACTTC.

V usage is TRBV28 and J usage is TRBJ1-1; D is uncertain. The germline V gene has CDR1 MDHEN and CDR2 SYDVKM. V lost 5 bases, J lost 0 bases, and 7 bases lay in between. The CDR3 sequence is 13 residues long. The CDR3 protein is CASSGPMNTEAFF. The CDR3 coding sequence is TGTGCCAGCAGTGGACCGATGAACACTGAAGCTTTCTTT.